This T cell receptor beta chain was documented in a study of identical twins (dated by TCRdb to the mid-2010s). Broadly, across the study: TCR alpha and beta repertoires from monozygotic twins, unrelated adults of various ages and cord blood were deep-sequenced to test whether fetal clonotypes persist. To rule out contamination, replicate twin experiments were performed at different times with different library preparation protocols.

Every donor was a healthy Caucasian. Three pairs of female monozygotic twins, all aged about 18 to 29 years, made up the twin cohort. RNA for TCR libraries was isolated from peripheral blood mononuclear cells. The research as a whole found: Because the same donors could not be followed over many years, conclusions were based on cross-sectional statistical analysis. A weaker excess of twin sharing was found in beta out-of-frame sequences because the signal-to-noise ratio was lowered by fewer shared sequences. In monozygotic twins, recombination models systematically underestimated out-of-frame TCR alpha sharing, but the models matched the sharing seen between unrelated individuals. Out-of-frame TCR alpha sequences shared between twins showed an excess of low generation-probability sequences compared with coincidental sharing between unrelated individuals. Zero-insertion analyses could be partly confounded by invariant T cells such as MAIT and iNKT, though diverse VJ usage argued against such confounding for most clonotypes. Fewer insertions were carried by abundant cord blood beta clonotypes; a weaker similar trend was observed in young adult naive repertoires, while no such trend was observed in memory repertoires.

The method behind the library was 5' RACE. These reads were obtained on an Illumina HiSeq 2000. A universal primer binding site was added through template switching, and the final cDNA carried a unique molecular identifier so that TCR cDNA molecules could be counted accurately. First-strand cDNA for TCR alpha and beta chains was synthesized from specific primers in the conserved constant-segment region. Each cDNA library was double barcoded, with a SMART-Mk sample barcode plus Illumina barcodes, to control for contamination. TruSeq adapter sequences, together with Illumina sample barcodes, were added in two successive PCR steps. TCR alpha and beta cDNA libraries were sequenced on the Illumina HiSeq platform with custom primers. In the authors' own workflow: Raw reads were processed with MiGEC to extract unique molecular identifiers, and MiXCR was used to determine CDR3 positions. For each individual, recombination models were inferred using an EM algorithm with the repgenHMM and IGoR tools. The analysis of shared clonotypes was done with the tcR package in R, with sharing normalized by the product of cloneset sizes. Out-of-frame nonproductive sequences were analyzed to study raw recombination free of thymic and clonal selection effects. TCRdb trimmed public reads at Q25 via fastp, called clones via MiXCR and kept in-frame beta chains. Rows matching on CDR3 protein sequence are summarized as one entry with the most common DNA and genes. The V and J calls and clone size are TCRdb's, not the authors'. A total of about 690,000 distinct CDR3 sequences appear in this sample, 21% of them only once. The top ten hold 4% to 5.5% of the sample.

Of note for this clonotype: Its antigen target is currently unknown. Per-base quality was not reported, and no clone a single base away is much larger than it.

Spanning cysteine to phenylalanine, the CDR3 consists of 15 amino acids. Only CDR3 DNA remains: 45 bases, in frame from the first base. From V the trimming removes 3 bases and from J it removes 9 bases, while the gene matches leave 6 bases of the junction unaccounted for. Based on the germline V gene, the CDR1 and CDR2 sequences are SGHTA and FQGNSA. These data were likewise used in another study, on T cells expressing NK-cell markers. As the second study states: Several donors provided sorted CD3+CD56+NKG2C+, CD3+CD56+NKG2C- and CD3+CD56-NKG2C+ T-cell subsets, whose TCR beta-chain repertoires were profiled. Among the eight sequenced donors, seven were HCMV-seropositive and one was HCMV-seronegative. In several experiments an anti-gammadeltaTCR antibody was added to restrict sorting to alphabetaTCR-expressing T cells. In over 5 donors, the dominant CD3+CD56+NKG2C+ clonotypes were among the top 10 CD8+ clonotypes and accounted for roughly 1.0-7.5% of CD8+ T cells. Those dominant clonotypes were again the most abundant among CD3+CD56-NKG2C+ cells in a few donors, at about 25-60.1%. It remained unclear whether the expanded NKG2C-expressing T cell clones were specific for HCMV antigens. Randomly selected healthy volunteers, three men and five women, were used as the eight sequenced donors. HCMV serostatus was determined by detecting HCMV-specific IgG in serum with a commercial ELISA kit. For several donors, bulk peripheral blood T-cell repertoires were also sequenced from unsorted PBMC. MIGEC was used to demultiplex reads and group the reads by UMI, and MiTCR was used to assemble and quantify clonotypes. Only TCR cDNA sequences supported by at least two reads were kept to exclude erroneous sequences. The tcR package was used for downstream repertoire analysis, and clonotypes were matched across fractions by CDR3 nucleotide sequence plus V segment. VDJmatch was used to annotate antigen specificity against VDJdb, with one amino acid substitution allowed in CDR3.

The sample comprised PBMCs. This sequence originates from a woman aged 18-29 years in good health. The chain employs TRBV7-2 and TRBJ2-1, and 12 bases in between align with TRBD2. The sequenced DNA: TGTGCCAGCAGCTTGGTGCGACTAGCGGGGGTTGAGCAGTTCTTC. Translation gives CASSLVRLAGVEQFF.